The 13 T cell receptor beta chains below come from one sample, sequenced in a study of regulatory T cells in long-lasting Graves disease. Sample time point: persistent/refractory GD, antithyroid drugs over 5 years with positive TRAb. The authors made the TCR library using RNA they extracted from PBMCs. iRepertoire HTBI primers and Arm-PCR of CDR3 regions built TCR beta libraries. TCRdb re-derived calls from the multiplex PCR reads in MiXCR, one entry per CDR3 protein. The repertoire includes some 430,000 distinct CDR3 sequences, roughly a fifth of them detected once, and roughly 7% sits in the top ten. The sample consisted of peripheral blood mononuclear cells (PBMCs), taken when the disease was refractory, from a patient treated with antithyroid drugs. The receptors derive from a female donor with Graves disease.

V and J are TRBV27 and TRBJ1-2, with D possibly matching TRBD1 (5 bases). Germline V gene lookup returns CDR1 MNHEY and CDR2 SMNVEV (reference sequence). The CDR3 has 13 amino acids. V lost 4 bases, J lost 8 bases, and 14 bases lay in between. The CDR3 DNA follows: TGTGCCAGCAGTTCCGAGGGGATGCTGGGCTACACCTTC. Its translation: CASSSEGMLGYTF.

This clonotype was observed many times. The rearrangement uses TRBV14 and TRBJ2-5; unclear D gene. The CDR3 extends over 15 amino acids. Germline values: CDR1 SGHDN, CDR2 FVKESK. Deletions cut 0 bases from V and 2 bases from J, with 10 bases between. The CDR3 DNA sequence: TGTGCCAGCAGCCAAGACGGGCGCATACAAGAGACCCAGTACTTC. It encodes CASSQDGRIQETQYF.

Many counts were recorded for this clonotype. J is TRBJ2-5 and V is TRBV28; TRBD2 aligns across 10 bases. CDR1 and CDR2 (germline): MDHEN, SYDVKM. The length of the CDR3 is 14 residues. The J segment lost 5 bases and the V segment lost 4 bases, leaving 4 bases of the junction unmatched. The CDR3 protein is CASSSGLARETQYF. The DNA for the CDR3 is TGTGCCAGCAGTTCGGGACTAGCGAGGGAGACCCAGTACTTC.

The table lists this clonotype with many counts. V gene TRBV12-3 or TRBV12-4 combines with J gene TRBJ2-4, with D maybe TRBD2 (6 bases). This CDR3 region has 14 residues. The V and J ends lost 1 base and 6 bases respectively, with 10 bases between them. This CDR3 is CASSLGGGGNIQYF. The CDR3 nucleotides read TGTGCCAGCAGTTTAGGGGGAGGTGGAAACATTCAGTACTTC.

This clonotype was seen more than once but under ten times. The CDR3 DNA is TGCGCCAGCAGCTCGGACAGCCAAGGGGGGTACACTGAAGCTTTCTTT. This sequence encodes CASSSDSQGGYTEAFF. This chain connects TRBV5-1 to TRBJ1-1; possibly TRBD1 for D (6 bases). Trimming stripped 3 bases from V and 3 bases from J, with 18 bases between. The germline CDR1 and CDR2 sequences are SGHRS and YFSETQ. This CDR3 is 16 amino acids long.

This clonotype occurred many times. V usage is TRBV24-1 and J usage is TRBJ2-5; TRBD1 matches at 8 bases. This CDR3 is built from 15 residues. Germline CDR1 is KGHDR and CDR2 is SFDVKD. Trimming removed 5 bases from V and 5 bases from J; junction bases left unmatched: 9. The CDR3 loop is CATSGDRGNGETQYF. Written as DNA, the CDR3 is TGTGCCACCAGTGGTGACAGGGGAAATGGGGAGACCCAGTACTTC.

J is TRBJ2-7 and V is TRBV30; 9 bases map to TRBD1. After removal of 4 bases from V and 2 bases from J, the junction contained 6 bases not matched to a gene. The V gene's germline CDR1 is GTSNPN and CDR2 SVGIG (reference sequence). The CDR3 totals 14 residues. The CDR3 DNA reads TGTGCCTGGAACACAGGGGGCGTTGCCTACGAGCAGTACTTC. Its translation: CAWNTGGVAYEQYF.

This clonotype came up many times. V is TRBV28 and J is TRBJ1-1; 7 positions agree with TRBD1. Trimming cost V 5 bases and J 4 bases; bases outside gene matches: 7. Germline V gene sequence: CDR1 MDHEN, CDR2 SYDVKM. The CDR3 covers 14 residues. This CDR3 is CASSAQQGSTEAFF. The DNA for the CDR3 is TGTGCCAGCAGTGCACAACAGGGGAGCACTGAAGCTTTCTTT.

This clonotype was counted ten times or more. The CDR3 here is CASTSIGVSYEQYF. The CDR3 DNA follows: TGTGCCAGCACCAGCATCGGGGTCTCCTACGAGCAGTACTTC. V and J are TRBV28 and TRBJ2-7, with D possibly TRBD2 on 5 matching bases. Trimming pared 7 bases from V and 0 bases from J, leaving 13 bases between. The length of the CDR3 is 14 residues. In germline, CDR1 is MDHEN, CDR2 SYDVKM.

Only a few counts were recorded for this clonotype. J is TRBJ1-5 and V is TRBV20-1; 7 bases map to TRBD1. J gave up 9 bases and V 6 bases, and 8 bases lay outside the gene matches. The germline V gene has CDR1 DFQATT and CDR2 SNEGSKA (reference sequence). The CDR3 totals 12 residues. In nucleotides, the CDR3 is TGCAGTGCGGGCCAGGGGGAGCGGCCCCAGCATTTT. Its translation: CSAGQGERPQHF.

This clonotype came up many times. For the CDR3, the DNA is TGTGCCAGCAGGGATCATTTCAGGGGAGGCGAGCAGTACTTC. Its translation is CASRDHFRGGEQYF. V gene TRBV6-1 combines with J gene TRBJ2-7; the D call may be TRBD1 or TRBD2 (6 bases each). Trimming took off 6 bases at V and 6 bases at J, with 18 bases between the two ends. The CDR3 is 14 amino acids. The germline V gene has CDR1 MNHNS and CDR2 SASEGT.

This clonotype was detected ten times or more. The V gene is TRBV12-5, the J gene TRBJ1-5; 8 bases are a match to TRBD1. This CDR3 has 19 residues. Looked up from germline, CDR1 is LGHNT and CDR2 is FRNRAP. V shed 0 bases and J 3 bases; nucleotides not matched to a gene: 13. The CDR3 loop is CASGLVLGTGGGHNQPQHF. In nucleotides, the CDR3 is TGTGCTAGTGGTTTGGTACTGGGGACAGGAGGGGGTCACAATCAGCCCCAGCATTTT.

The V gene is TRBV5-1, the J gene TRBJ2-5, with no clear D. In germline, CDR1 is SGHRS, CDR2 YFSETQ. CDR3 length equals 11 residues. The V end lost 5 bases, the J end lost 3 bases, and 5 bases lay between the germline ends. The DNA for the CDR3 is TGCGCCAGCAGGGCCAAAGAGACCCAGTACTTC. Residues: CASRAKETQYF.